This TCR beta chain was captured by sequencing in a study of blood T cell repertoires in COVID-19. Germline V gene sequence: CDR1 MNHEY, CDR2 SVGAGI. Between the trimmed V and J ends, which lost 0 bases and 0 bases, there was a span of 6 bases. The CDR3 has 15 residues. Residents of over 20 US areas, aged 18 to 89 years, made up the participants. Libraries were prepared by immunoSEQ multiplex PCR; TCRdb keeps only in-frame clonotypes and omits some of them. The sample records about 230,000 clones, just under 90% being singletons. Sequencing was done on a sample of PBMCs or T cells enriched from blood (not recorded which). V gene TRBV6-5 combines with J gene TRBJ1-5, with D unclear. The origin of this receptor is a woman between 25 and 40 years old with acute COVID-19. The CDR3 loop is CASSYSAGSNQPQHF. The CDR3, as DNA: TGTGCCAGCAGTTACTCTGCGGGTAGCAATCAGCCCCAGCATTTT.